The rows below give T cell receptor beta chains drawn from one sample of a study of blood T cell repertoires in COVID-19. Only in-frame clones appear in the TCRdb table, and some are missing; sequencing was by immunoSEQ multiplex PCR. This table holds around 200,000 clones, roughly 89% found once. The sequencing input was peripheral blood. Receptors originate from a woman under 30 who had recovered from COVID-19. The CDR3 runs from the conserved cysteine through the conserved F or W. D genes are given only for firm matches. Size tells how often a clone was seen (once, few, many) or the class of an expanded clone, and some rows leave it out.

>-|11|-|TRBJ2-1|TRBV25-1
CASSGGAKQFF
TGTGCCAGCAGTGGCGGAGCGAAGCAGTTCTTC
>-|15|-|TRBJ1-2|TRBV14
CASSQMGRNNYGYTF
TGTGCCAGCAGCCAAATGGGCAGGAATAACTATGGCTACACCTTC
>-|13|TRBD1|TRBJ1-2|TRBV12-3/TRBV12-4
CASNDRETYGYTF
TGTGCCAGCAACGACAGGGAGACCTATGGCTACACCTTC
>-|16|TRBD2|TRBJ2-1|TRBV5-1
CASSLVTSGVGNEQFF
TGCGCCAGCAGCTTGGTGACTAGCGGGGTAGGTAATGAGCAGTTCTTC
>-|16|TRBD1|TRBJ1-2|TRBV19
CASSMRDSRGGYGYTF
TGTGCCAGTAGTATGCGGGACAGCCGCGGAGGCTATGGCTACACCTTC
>few|17|TRBD2|TRBJ2-7|TRBV5-4
CASSPPGTRGGSYEQYF
TGTGCCAGCAGTCCACCAGGGACGCGGGGGGGCTCCTACGAGCAGTACTTC
>-|16|TRBD1|TRBJ1-3|TRBV6-5
CASSYSPGGLGNTIYF
TGTGCCAGCAGTTACTCGCCAGGGGGCTTGGGAAACACCATATATTTT
>-|12|-|TRBJ1-2|TRBV19
CASQTDFYGYTF
TGTGCCAGTCAGACGGACTTCTATGGCTACACCTTC
>-|15|-|TRBJ2-5|TRBV19
CASSIFPGSQETQYF
TGTGCCAGTAGTATATTCCCGGGATCCCAAGAGACCCAGTACTTC
>-|13|TRBD1|TRBJ2-7|TRBV12-3/TRBV12-4
CASSPGQGYEQYF
TGTGCCAGCAGTCCCGGACAGGGGTACGAGCAGTACTTC
>-|15|-|TRBJ1-1|TRBV27
CASRDRNREGAEAFF
TGTGCCAGCAGGGATCGAAACAGGGAGGGGGCTGAAGCTTTCTTT
>-|16|TRBD1|TRBJ2-7|TRBV7-9
CASSHRQGVTSYEQYF
TGTGCCAGCAGCCATCGACAGGGGGTAACCTCCTACGAGCAGTACTTC
>-|15|-|TRBJ1-6|TRBV21-1
CASSKEDRVNSPLHF
TGTGCCAGCAGCAAAGAGGACAGGGTCAATTCACCCCTCCACTTT
>-|15|-|TRBJ1-2|TRBV12-5
CASGFEGSPVYGYTF
TGTGCTAGTGGTTTTGAGGGTTCCCCAGTCTATGGCTACACCTTC
>-|16|TRBD1|TRBJ2-2|TRBV29-1
CSANRQGRSNTGELFF
TGCAGCGCCAATAGACAGGGTCGGTCGAACACCGGGGAGCTGTTTTTT
>once|18|-|TRBJ1-4|TRBV15
CATSRVARALATNEKLFF
TGTGCCACCAGCAGAGTAGCCAGGGCACTCGCAACTAATGAAAAACTGTTTTTT
>-|13|-|TRBJ1-2|TRBV4-3
CASSHGGADGYTF
TGCGCCAGCAGCCATGGGGGGGCCGATGGCTACACCTTC
>-|17|TRBD1|TRBJ2-1|TRBV11-2
CASSLIPAGQGHNEQFF
TGTGCCAGCAGCTTAATCCCCGCGGGACAGGGTCACAATGAGCAGTTCTTC
>-|15|-|TRBJ2-7|TRBV19
CASRPVGLSNYEQYF
TGTGCCAGTAGGCCCGTCGGCCTTAGCAACTACGAGCAGTACTTC
>-|15|TRBD1|TRBJ1-1|TRBV4-3
CASSRSGQGNTEAFF
TGCGCCAGCAGCCGTTCGGGACAGGGGAACACTGAAGCTTTCTTT
>-|14|-|TRBJ1-5|TRBV2
CASNYGGGNQPQHF
TGTGCCAGCAACTATGGGGGGGGCAATCAGCCCCAGCATTTT
>-|16|-|TRBJ2-5|TRBV7-8
CASSFLEDSPQETQYF
TGTGCCAGCAGCTTTCTGGAGGACAGCCCCCAAGAGACCCAGTACTTC
>-|13|TRBD1|TRBJ2-5|TRBV12-3/TRBV12-4
CASTSAGGETQYF
TGTGCCAGCACCTCCGCAGGGGGCGAGACCCAGTACTTC
>-|13|TRBD2|TRBJ2-2|TRBV3-1/TRBV3-2
CASSREGTGELFF
TGTGCCAGCAGCCGGGAGGGGACCGGGGAGCTGTTTTTT
>-|16|TRBD2|TRBJ2-1|TRBV2
CASTGLAGGSYNEQFF
TGTGCCAGCACCGGTCTAGCGGGAGGATCTTACAATGAGCAGTTCTTC
>-|14|-|TRBJ1-1|TRBV5-4
CASSPPGVNTEAFF
TGTGCCAGCAGCCCCCCCGGAGTTAACACTGAAGCTTTCTTT
>-|18|-|TRBJ2-1|TRBV19
CASSIYFLVSLRRNEQFF
TGTGCCAGTAGTATTTACTTTCTGGTTTCCCTCCGTCGCAATGAGCAGTTCTTC
>-|13|-|TRBJ1-2|TRBV29-1
CSVAGGRGDGYTF
TGCAGCGTTGCGGGGGGGCGCGGAGATGGCTACACCTTC
>-|15|TRBD1|TRBJ1-2|TRBV9
CASSPWTGGGHGYTF
TGTGCCAGCAGCCCCTGGACAGGGGGAGGTCATGGCTACACCTTC
>-|11|-|TRBJ1-5|TRBV19
CASSSGQPQHF
TGTGCCAGTAGCTCGGGACAGCCCCAGCATTTT
>-|15|-|TRBJ1-2|TRBV7-9
CASSLIAQGQSGYTF
TGTGCCAGCAGCCTCATCGCGCAGGGGCAATCTGGCTACACCTTC
>-|13|-|TRBJ2-5|TRBV3-1/TRBV3-2
CASRAARQETQYF
TGTGCCAGCAGGGCTGCGAGGCAAGAGACCCAGTACTTC
>-|15|TRBD1|TRBJ1-1|TRBV6-5
CASTPDRPLNTEAFF
TGTGCCAGCACCCCGGACAGGCCCCTGAACACTGAAGCTTTCTTT
>-|12|-|TRBJ1-1|TRBV29-1
CSVEHGGALAFF
TGCAGCGTTGAACACGGCGGAGCGTTAGCTTTCTTT
>-|12|-|TRBJ2-1|TRBV7-9
CASSPQSNEQFF
TGTGCCAGCAGTCCACAGAGCAATGAGCAGTTCTTC
>-|15|-|TRBJ1-2|TRBV5-8
CASSSPRTVNYGYTF
TGTGCCAGCAGCTCCCCCAGGACAGTCAACTATGGCTACACCTTC
>once|14|-|TRBJ1-5|TRBV19
CASSILDSGQPQHF
TGTGCCAGTAGTATCCTGGACAGCGGTCAGCCCCAGCATTTT
>-|13|TRBD1|TRBJ1-1|TRBV10-3
CAITLTGEAEAFF
TGTGCCATCACCCTGACAGGGGAGGCTGAAGCTTTCTTT
>few|15|TRBD2|TRBJ2-7|TRBV6-2/TRBV6-3
CASSPLGGGAREQYF
TGTGCCAGCAGCCCCCTTGGCGGGGGGGCCCGGGAGCAGTACTTC
>-|15|-|TRBJ1-3|TRBV27
CASSSGQFSGNTIYF
TGTGCCAGCAGTTCCGGACAGTTCTCTGGAAACACCATATATTTT
>once|15|-|TRBJ2-5|TRBV3-1/TRBV3-2
CASSPPMGGQETQYF
TGTGCCAGCAGCCCGCCTATGGGGGGCCAAGAGACCCAGTACTTC
>-|14|-|TRBJ2-5|TRBV6-6
CASSYSEPQETQYF
TGTGCCAGCAGTTACAGCGAACCACAAGAGACCCAGTACTTC
>-|11|-|TRBJ1-6|TRBV12-3/TRBV12-4
CASRDIGALHF
TGTGCCAGCAGGGATATAGGGGCCCTCCACTTT
>-|14|-|TRBJ2-7|TRBV18
CASSPPSSRVEQYF
TGTGCCAGCTCACCACCGTCGAGTCGTGTCGAGCAGTACTTC
>-|16|TRBD2|TRBJ2-3|TRBV7-3
CASSFSSGRRTDTQYF
TGTGCCAGCAGCTTTTCCAGCGGGAGGCGCACAGATACGCAGTATTTT
>-|17|TRBD1|TRBJ1-3|TRBV10-3
CAIRESWTGYSGNTIYF
TGTGCCATCAGGGAATCCTGGACAGGATACTCTGGAAACACCATATATTTT
>few|16|TRBD1|TRBJ2-3|TRBV24-1
CATSDPGTESTDTQYF
TGTGCCACCAGTGACCCCGGGACAGAGAGCACAGATACGCAGTATTTT
>-|16|-|TRBJ1-2|TRBV2
CASRAGSGDFGYGYTF
TGTGCCAGCAGGGCCGGCAGTGGGGACTTTGGCTATGGCTACACCTTC
>-|14|-|TRBJ2-7|TRBV4-3
CASSQDLGAYEQYF
TGCGCCAGCAGCCAAGATCTGGGCGCCTACGAGCAGTACTTC
>-|11|-|TRBJ1-2|TRBV29-1
CSAADSYGYTF
TGCAGCGCCGCAGACTCCTATGGCTACACCTTC
>-|18|TRBD1|TRBJ1-1|TRBV4-3
CASSQDPGQGAMNTEAFF
TGCGCCAGCAGCCAAGATCCAGGACAGGGGGCCATGAACACTGAAGCTTTCTTT
>-|13|TRBD1|TRBJ1-5|TRBV2
CASKGTGNQPQHF
TGTGCCAGCAAGGGGACAGGCAATCAGCCCCAGCATTTT
>-|14|-|TRBJ1-1|TRBV5-5
CASSVSDRNTEAFF
TGTGCCAGCAGCGTGAGTGACAGGAACACTGAAGCTTTCTTT